The rows below give T cell receptor beta chains drawn from one sample of a study of low-dose radiotherapy and immunotherapy resistance in tumors. MiXCR was run by TCRdb on the reads, yielding one entry per CDR3 protein. The repertoire holds under 70,000 distinct CDR3 sequences, with about 23% as singletons. The sample consisted of PBMCs, taken before treatment. These receptors all stem from a male donor with prostate cancer. Each CDR3 is given with its conserved first and last residue. A D gene is named only where the DNA matches it firmly. A row's size may be missing; if present it is once, few, many or a size class.

size,D,V,J,CDR3,DNA
many,-,TRBV11-3,TRBJ2-2,CASSLELNTGELFF,TGTGCCAGCAGCCTTGAATTGAACACCGGGGAGCTGTTTTTT
many,-,TRBV9,TRBJ1-3,CASSDYTGNTIYF,TGTGCCAGCAGCGACTACACTGGAAACACCATATATTTT
-,-,TRBV7-2,TRBJ1-5,CASSPNLGNQPQHF,TGTGCCAGCAGCCCGAATCTGGGCAATCAGCCCCAGCATTTT
many,TRBD1,TRBV18,TRBJ1-1,CASSYVQGGTEAFF,TGTGCCAGCTCTTACGTTCAGGGGGGGACTGAAGCTTTCTTT
-,TRBD2,TRBV2,TRBJ2-1,CASSLLTSGTYNEQFF,TGTGCCAGCAGTCTTCTTACTAGCGGGACCTACAATGAGCAGTTCTTC
many,TRBD1,TRBV19,TRBJ2-3,CASTESGTEQYF,TGTGCCAGTACTGAATCCGGGACAGAACAGTATTTT
-,-,TRBV6-1,TRBJ2-7,CASSDRGPALLDF,TGTGCCAGCAGTGACCGGGGACCTGCCTTGTTGGACTTC
many,TRBD1,TRBV11-2,TRBJ1-4,CASSPGQGARNEKLFF,TGTGCCAGCAGCCCCGGACAGGGGGCCAGAAATGAAAAACTGTTTTTT
many,-,TRBV19,TRBJ2-2,CASSIAWGANTGELFF,TGTGCCAGTAGTATAGCGTGGGGGGCGAACACCGGGGAGCTGTTTTTT
few,TRBD2,TRBV3-1,TRBJ2-7,CASSQVGTSGGRYEQYF,TGTGCCAGCAGCCAAGTTGGGACTAGCGGGGGACGGTACGAGCAGTACTTC
-,TRBD1,TRBV6-1,TRBJ2-3,CASSELWTGNTDTQYF,TGTGCCAGCAGTGAATTGTGGACAGGGAATACAGATACGCAGTATTTT
-,-,TRBV28,TRBJ1-5,CASSFFSRGENQPQHF,TGTGCCAGCAGTTTTTTTTCGCGGGGGGAAAATCAGCCCCAGCATTTT
many,-,TRBV5-1,TRBJ2-3,CASSLDPSSTDTQYF,TGCGCCAGCAGCCTTGACCCCTCTAGCACAGATACGCAGTATTTT
many,-,TRBV7-9,TRBJ2-3,CASSWGDTQYF,TGTGCCAGCAGCTGGGGAGATACGCAGTATTTT